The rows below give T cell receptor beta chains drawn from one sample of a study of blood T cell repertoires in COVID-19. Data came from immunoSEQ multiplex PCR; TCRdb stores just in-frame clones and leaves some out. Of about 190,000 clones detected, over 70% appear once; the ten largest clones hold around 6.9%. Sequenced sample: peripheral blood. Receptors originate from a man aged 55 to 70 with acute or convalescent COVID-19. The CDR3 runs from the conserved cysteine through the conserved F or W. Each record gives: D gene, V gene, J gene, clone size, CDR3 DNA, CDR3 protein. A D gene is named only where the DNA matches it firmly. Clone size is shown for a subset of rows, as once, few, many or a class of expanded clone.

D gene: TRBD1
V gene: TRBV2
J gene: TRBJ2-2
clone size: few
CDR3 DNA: TGTGCCAGCAGAGGACAGGGATACACCGGGGAGCTGTTTTTT
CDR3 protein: CASRGQGYTGELFF

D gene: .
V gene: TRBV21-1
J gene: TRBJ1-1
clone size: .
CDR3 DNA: TGTGCCAGCAGCAAAGGCCGGAATACAGCAAACACTGAAGCTTTCTTT
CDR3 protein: CASSKGRNTANTEAFF

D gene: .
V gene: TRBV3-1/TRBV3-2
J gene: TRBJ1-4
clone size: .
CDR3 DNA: TGTGCCAGCAGGCCGGTAGCTAATGAAAAACTGTTTTTT
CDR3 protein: CASRPVANEKLFF

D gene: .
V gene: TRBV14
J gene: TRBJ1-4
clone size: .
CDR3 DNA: TGTGCCAGCAGCCAAGATGGTAAGGGGTTCATAGGAAAACTGTTTTTT
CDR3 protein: CASSQDGKGFIGKLFF

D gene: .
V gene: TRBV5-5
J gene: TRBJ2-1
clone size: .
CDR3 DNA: TGTGCCAGCAGCTTGGACAGGGTGAGGTCAACTGAGCAGTTCTTC
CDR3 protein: CASSLDRVRSTEQFF

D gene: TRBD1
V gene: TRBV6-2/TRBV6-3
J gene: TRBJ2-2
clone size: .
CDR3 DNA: TGTGCCAGCAGTTACTCGGGACAGTTCGCCGGGGAGCTGTTTTTT
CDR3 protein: CASSYSGQFAGELFF

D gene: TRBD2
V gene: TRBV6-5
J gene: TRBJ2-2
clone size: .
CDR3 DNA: TGTGCCAGCATGGCGGGGGGCATCGGGGAGCTGTTTTTT
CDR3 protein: CASMAGGIGELFF

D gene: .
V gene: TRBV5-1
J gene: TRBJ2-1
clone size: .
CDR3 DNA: TGCGCCAGCAGCTTGGTTCAGCGGAGCAATGAGCAGTTCTTC
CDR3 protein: CASSLVQRSNEQFF

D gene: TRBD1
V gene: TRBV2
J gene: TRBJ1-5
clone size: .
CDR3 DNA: TGTGCCAGCAAGGACAGGGGAGGAGGCAATCAGCCCCAGCATTTT
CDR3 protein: CASKDRGGGNQPQHF

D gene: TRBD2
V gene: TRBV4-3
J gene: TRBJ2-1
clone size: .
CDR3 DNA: TGCGCCAGCAGCCCCTTACTAGCGGGGACTAACAATGAGCAGTTCTTC
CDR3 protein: CASSPLLAGTNNEQFF

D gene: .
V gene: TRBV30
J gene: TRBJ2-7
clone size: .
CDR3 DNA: TGTGCCTGGTCGGGAAACGAGCAGTACTTC
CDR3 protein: CAWSGNEQYF

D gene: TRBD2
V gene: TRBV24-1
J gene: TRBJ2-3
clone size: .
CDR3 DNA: TGTGCCACCAGTGATTTTTCGACTAGCTTTTTT
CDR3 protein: CATSDFSTSFF

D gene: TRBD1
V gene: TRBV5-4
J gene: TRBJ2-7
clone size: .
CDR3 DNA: TGTGCCAGCAGCCCAGGGGGGACAGGACGGGGCTACGAGCAGTACTTC
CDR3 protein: CASSPGGTGRGYEQYF